The 16 T cell receptor beta chains below all came from one sample that was sequenced in a study of patients and donors after allogeneic stem cell transplantation. MiXCR, run by TCRdb on the RT-PCR reads, gives a single entry per CDR3 protein. The table has approximately 430,000 distinct CDR3 sequences, approximately 16% seen once; the top ten hold roughly 7%. Input material: blood, either unsorted or a sorted T cell fraction (not recorded which). Receptor source: a human donor who was either an allogeneic HSCT recipient or a stem cell or donor lymphocyte infusion donor (not recorded which). It is not recorded whose cells these are; they may come from a transplant donor.

The chain is built from TRBV19 and TRBJ2-2, with 10 bases aligning to TRBD2. Germline V gene data show CDR1 as LNHDA and CDR2 as SQIVND (reference sequence). The trim removed 3 bases at V and 4 bases at J, leaving 5 bases unmatched. There are 16 residues in the CDR3. The CDR3: CASSIPSGRGTGELFF. The CDR3 region has the DNA TGTGCCAGTAGTATCCCTAGCGGGAGAGGCACCGGGGAGCTGTTTTTT. The whole variable domain, filled in from reference TRBV19 and TRBJ2-2, reads DGGITQSPKYLFRKEGQNVTLSCEQNLNHDAMYWYRQDPGQGLRLIYYSQIVNDFQKGDIAEGYSVSREKKESFPLTVTSAQKNPTAFYLCASSIPSGRGTGELFFGEGSRLTVL.

This clonotype was counted a few times. This chain joins TRBV6-1 and TRBJ2-1, with 10 bases lining up with TRBD2. The J segment lost 1 base and the V segment lost 5 bases, leaving 11 bases of the junction unmatched. This CDR3 is built from 18 residues. Germline V gene lookup returns CDR1 MNHNS and CDR2 SASEGT. The CDR3 DNA sequence: TGTGCCAGCAGTCCCCGCCTAGCGGGGGTTTTGTCCTACAATGAGCAGTTCTTC. Its translation: CASSPRLAGVLSYNEQFF.

This clonotype appeared a few times. The rearrangement joins TRBV5-1 to TRBJ2-5; TRBD2 matches 13 bases. This CDR3 is 14 amino acids long. The ends lost 5 bases at V and 3 bases at J; junction bases unmatched: 1. Per the germline V gene, CDR1 is SGHRS and CDR2 is YFSETQ. Here the CDR3 reads CASRTSGRKETQYF. The DNA for the CDR3 is TGCGCCAGCAGGACTAGCGGGAGGAAAGAGACCCAGTACTTC.

In regard to this clonotype: Relative to the germline gene, one junction end is altered; a read error may explain this. The chain carries TRBV7-2 and TRBJ2-2, with a possible D match to TRBD2 (6 bases). The CDR3 has 12 residues. From germline, CDR1 is SGHTA and CDR2 FQGNSA. The chain's CDR3 is CASSLVGGKLFF. Written as DNA, the CDR3 is TGTGCCAGCAGCTTAGTGGGCGGGAAGCTGTTTTTT.

The chain joins TRBV7-9 to TRBJ2-3, with TRBD2 identical over 11 bases. CDR3 length equals 16 residues. V dropped 5 bases and J dropped 2; count of bases not matched to a gene: 6. Germline CDR1 SEHNR, CDR2 FQNEAQ (reference sequence). This CDR3 is CASSQASGRNTDTQYF. CDR3 bases: TGTGCCAGCAGCCAAGCTAGCGGGAGGAACACAGATACGCAGTATTTT.

This clonotype was found once. The chain combines TRBV18 with TRBJ1-6; a possible D gene is TRBD1 (5 bases). The germline V and J ends were trimmed by 3 bases and 6 bases, with 9 bases remaining between them. Per the germline V gene, CDR1 is KGHSH and CDR2 is LQKENI. The CDR3 sequence is 14 residues long. The CDR3 DNA follows: TGTGCCAGCTCACCTGGACACCTTAATTCACCCCTCCACTTT. Translating it yields CASSPGHLNSPLHF.

The chain's CDR3 is CSARDRQMNTEAFF. CDR3 sequence (DNA): TGCAGTGCTAGAGATCGGCAGATGAACACTGAAGCTTTCTTT. The V and J genes are TRBV20-1 and TRBJ1-1; D unresolved. Germline assignment: CDR1 DFQATT and CDR2 SNEGSKA (reference sequence). V was clipped by 0 bases and J by 0 bases, with 8 bases between them. This CDR3 region has 14 residues.

The chain links TRBV3-1 to TRBJ1-1; TRBD1 is a possible D gene (6 bases). V dropped 3 bases and J dropped 5 bases, with 13 bases sitting between them. This CDR3 has 14 amino acids. Per germline, CDR1 LGHDT and CDR2 YNNKEL (reference sequence). The CDR3 bases are TGTGCCAGCAGCCAGCTACGGGGGCGAACTGAAGCTTTCTTT. Its translation: CASSQLRGRTEAFF.

This clonotype has a handful of counts. The V gene is TRBV5-1, the J gene TRBJ1-6; 7 nucleotides match TRBD1. Germline CDR1 SGHRS, CDR2 YFSETQ. CDR3 size: 15 residues. Trimming took 0 bases from V and 9 from J; bases not matched to a gene: 6. The CDR3 coding sequence is TGCGCCAGCAGCTTGGAAGGCAGGGGGGGTTCACCCCTCCACTTT. As protein: CASSLEGRGGSPLHF. The full variable domain, in which reference TRBV5-1 and TRBJ1-6 provide the parts outside the CDR3, is KAGVTQTPRYLIKTRGQQVTLSCSPISGHRSVSWYQQTPGQGLQFLFEYFSETQRNKGNFPGRFSGRQFSNSRSEMNVSTLELGDSALYLCASSLEGRGGSPLHFGNGTRLTVT.

The chain has TRBV7-9 and TRBJ2-7; TRBD2 agrees at 8 bases. CDR3 length: 14 residues. The trim removed 5 bases at V and 6 bases at J, leaving 9 bases unmatched. CDR1 and CDR2 from the germline V gene are SEHNR and FQNEAQ (reference sequence). As DNA, the CDR3 is TGTGCCAGCAGCCCCCGGGGGGGTTTTGCCGAGCAGTACTTC. Translating it yields CASSPRGGFAEQYF.

This clonotype was observed many times. This chain uses TRBV11-2 with TRBJ2-7, with 13 nucleotides matching TRBD2. Germline loops: CDR1 SGHAT, CDR2 FQNNGV. V trimming: 1 base; J trimming: 4 bases; junction bases outside the gene matches: 4. The CDR3 is 16 residues long. The CDR3 DNA reads TGTGCCAGCAGCTTAGTAGGACTAGCGGGAGTTTACGAGCAGTACTTC. This sequence encodes CASSLVGLAGVYEQYF.

The V gene is TRBV11-2, the J gene TRBJ2-2; 8 bases line up with TRBD2. CDR1 and CDR2 (germline): SGHAT, FQNNGV. CDR3 length: 15 amino acids. V lost 7 bases, J lost 8 bases, and 12 bases stayed unmatched. CDR3 residues: CASNPGAIAGGELFF. The CDR3 DNA sequence: TGTGCCAGCAACCCGGGAGCAATAGCGGGGGGGGAGCTGTTTTTT. The whole variable domain, remainder taken from reference TRBV11-2 and TRBJ2-2, is EAGVAQSPRYKIIEKRQSVAFWCNPISGHATLYWYQQILGQGPKLLIQFQNNGVVDDSQLPKDRFSAERLKGVDSTLKIQPAKLEDSAVYLCASNPGAIAGGELFFGEGSRLTVL.

This clonotype came up a few times. The V gene is TRBV3-1, the J gene TRBJ2-1; TRBD2 aligns across 10 bases. V gave up 1 base and J gave up 8 bases; unmatched junction bases: 11. This CDR3 has 17 residues. Germline values: CDR1 LGHDT, CDR2 YNNKEL (reference sequence). In nucleotides, the CDR3 is TGTGCCAGCAGCCAAGCCCCCTCCAGCGGGGGGGCGTATGAGCAGTTCTTC. This translates into CASSQAPSSGGAYEQFF.

There are a few counts of this clonotype. This chain uses TRBV19 with TRBJ2-7, with TRBD2 matching over 11 bases. The CDR3 sequence is 12 residues long. Germline V CDR1 and CDR2: LNHDA, SQIVND (reference sequence). In nucleotides, the CDR3 is TGTGCCAGTAGTATAGGACTAGCGGGACCTTCGGTC. This codes for CASSIGLAGPSV.

V usage is TRBV20-1 and J usage is TRBJ2-5; tentatively, D is TRBD2 (6 bases). The CDR3 contains 15 residues. Trimming removed 5 bases from V and 0 bases from J, with 16 bases in between. Germline values: CDR1 DFQATT, CDR2 SNEGSKA (reference sequence). The CDR3: CSARGEEGHQETQYF. The CDR3 DNA sequence: TGCAGTGCTCGTGGTGAGGAGGGGCACCAAGAGACCCAGTACTTC.

This clonotype appeared many times. This chain links TRBV12-3 or TRBV12-4 with TRBJ2-5; 10 positions agree with TRBD2. The CDR3 has 16 residues. V shed 4 bases, J shed 5 bases, and the junction held 10 bases outside the gene matches. This CDR3 reads CASSSLLAGAGETQYF. In nucleotides, the CDR3 is TGTGCCAGCAGTTCTCTCCTAGCGGGGGCAGGGGAGACCCAGTACTTC.